At least ten counts were recorded for the clone carrying this T cell receptor beta chain. This sample stems from a study of T cells in Graves' hyperthyroidism and ophthalmopathy. RNA transcripts gave rise to amplified TCR beta CDR3 regions. The study used the HTBI primer set for a first-round RT-PCR of the TCR CDR3. MiXCR, run by TCRdb on the multiplex PCR reads, gives a single entry per CDR3 protein. The sample has around 600,000 distinct CDR3 sequences, 14% seen once. The V segment lost 4 bases and the J segment 4 bases; nucleotides outside the gene matches: 12. The CDR3 sequence is 18 residues long. Germline assignment: CDR1 KGHDR and CDR2 SFDVKD.

This clonotype was obtained from a woman between 18 and 30 years old with Graves' ophthalmopathy. Sequencing was performed on blood. The rearrangement links TRBV24-1 to TRBJ2-5, with TRBD1 identical over 12 bases. The CDR3 is CATSESAGTGGAGETQYF. The CDR3 DNA reads as TGTGCCACCAGTGAATCCGCCGGGACAGGGGGCGCCGGAGAGACCCAGTACTTC.